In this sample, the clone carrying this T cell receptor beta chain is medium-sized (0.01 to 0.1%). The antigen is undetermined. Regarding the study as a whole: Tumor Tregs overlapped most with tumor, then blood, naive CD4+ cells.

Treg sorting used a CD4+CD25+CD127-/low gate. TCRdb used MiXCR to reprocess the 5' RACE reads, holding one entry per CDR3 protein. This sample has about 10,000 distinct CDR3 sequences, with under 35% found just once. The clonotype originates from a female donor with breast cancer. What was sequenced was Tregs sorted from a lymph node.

The CDR3 nucleotides read TGTGCCAGCAGTTACGCTTCGGGAAGACAGCCCCAGCATTTT. Amino acid sequence: CASSYASGRQPQHF. The chain couples TRBV6-5 to TRBJ1-5, with D unresolved. V lost 2 bases and J 7 bases, leaving 12 bases between the germline ends. Germline V gives CDR1 MNHEY, CDR2 SVGAGI. The CDR3 has 14 amino acids.